The 22 T cell receptor beta chains listed next were all sequenced from one sample in a study of T cell clones after liver transplantation. Only in-frame clones appear in the TCRdb table, and some are missing; sequencing was by immunoSEQ multiplex PCR. The data contain tens of thousands of clones, less than 85% of them singletons. This sample comprised CD4+ T cells from blood, obtained at the approximately 16-month timepoint. These receptors originate from a human patient who received a liver transplant. The T cells may partly be graft donor cells.

This clone is medium-sized in the sample. The chain links TRBV6-1 to TRBJ1-5; D remains ambiguous. This CDR3 has 15 residues. Deletions cut 4 bases from V and 4 bases from J, with 14 bases between. Germline-derived CDR1 and CDR2 are MNHNS and SASEGT. CDR3 in amino acids: CASSGQKAGNQPQHF. Here the CDR3 DNA reads TGTGCCAGCAGTGGACAAAAGGCCGGGAATCAGCCCCAGCATTTT.

The chain recombines TRBV27 with TRBJ2-3; a weak D match, TRBD2 (6 bases). The CDR3 covers 15 residues. Germline-derived CDR1 and CDR2 are MNHEY and SMNVEV (reference sequence). V lost 5 bases to trimming and J lost 1 base, with 13 bases between them. CDR3 loop: CASSPPGLGTDTQYF. The CDR3 DNA reads TGTGCCAGCAGTCCACCGGGACTTGGCACAGATACGCAGTATTTT.

The chain links TRBV9 to TRBJ2-2; a weak D match, TRBD1 (6 bases). Trimming took off 3 bases at V and 4 bases at J, with 13 bases between the two ends. This CDR3 spans 15 amino acids. Germline assignment: CDR1 SGDLS and CDR2 YYNGEE. The CDR3 nucleotides are TGTGCCAGCAGCGAAGCCGGGACAACCACCGGGGAGCTGTTTTTT. Translating it yields CASSEAGTTTGELFF. The variable domain in full, with the rest retrieved from reference TRBV9 and TRBJ2-2, is DSGVTQTPKHLITATGQRVTLRCSPRSGDLSVYWYQQSLDQGLQFLIQYYNGEERAKGNILERFSAQQFPDLHSELNLSSLELGDSALYFCASSEAGTTTGELFFGEGSRLTVL.

The V gene is TRBV2, the J gene TRBJ2-7; TRBD2 agrees at 14 bases. Germline CDR1 reads SNHLY; CDR2 reads FYNNEI. V lost 7 bases, J lost 3 bases, and 8 bases stayed unmatched. The CDR3 runs 16 residues. The CDR3 nucleotides read TGTGCCAGCAAGGAGACTAGCGGGGGGGTGAGCTACGAGCAGTACTTC. Translated: CASKETSGGVSYEQYF. Variable domain in full (rest from reference TRBV2 and TRBJ2-7): EPEVTQTPSHQVTQMGQEVILRCVPISNHLYFYWYRQILGQKVEFLVSFYNNEISEKSEIFDDQFSVERPDGSNFTLKIRSTKLEDSAMYFCASKETSGGVSYEQYFGPGTRLTVT.

The chain carries TRBV30 and TRBJ1-6; no reliable D call. V lost 0 bases and J lost 6, with 12 bases in between. The CDR3 sequence is 15 residues long. CDR1 is GTSNPN and CDR2 is SVGIG in the germline V gene (reference sequence). The CDR3 region is CAWSVPTMSNSPLHF. CDR3 nucleotide sequence: TGTGCCTGGAGTGTACCGACAATGAGTAATTCACCCCTCCACTTT.

J is TRBJ1-6 and V is TRBV30; no definite D call. The length of the CDR3 is 13 residues. The germline CDR1 and CDR2 sequences are GTSNPN and SVGIG (reference sequence). Trimming removed 5 bases at V and 7 bases at J, with 12 bases between. This chain's CDR3 is CAWRREVNSPLHF. The DNA of the CDR3 is TGTGCCTGGCGCCGGGAGGTAAATTCACCCCTCCACTTT.

The chain links TRBV6-1 to TRBJ2-2, with 11 bases matching TRBD2. From germline, CDR1 is MNHNS and CDR2 SASEGT. Trimming at V came to 6 bases and at J to 6 bases, leaving 3 bases not matched to a gene. The CDR3 is made up of 14 amino acids. The CDR3 loop is CASRVAGGPGELFF. The CDR3 coding sequence is TGTGCCAGCAGGGTAGCGGGGGGGCCCGGGGAGCTGTTTTTT.

This clone was seen a single time. The V and J genes are TRBV6-1 and TRBJ2-7; unclear D gene. The V end lost 4 bases, the J end lost 2 bases, and 9 bases lay between the germline ends. This CDR3 contains 13 residues. Per the germline V gene, CDR1 is MNHNS and CDR2 is SASEGT. The CDR3 loop reads CASSVNDAYEQYF. The DNA of the CDR3 is TGTGCCAGCAGTGTTAACGATGCCTACGAGCAGTACTTC.

J is TRBJ2-3 and V is TRBV19; a weak D match, TRBD1 (5 bases). The CDR3 totals 16 residues. V was cut by 2 bases and J by 4 bases, with 16 bases left in between. CDR1 and CDR2 from the germline V gene are LNHDA and SQIVND (reference sequence). The CDR3 DNA follows: TGTGCCAGTAGTATACAGGGCAGCCTATCCGCAGATACGCAGTATTTT. The encoded protein is CASSIQGSLSADTQYF.

The chain combines TRBV7-9 with TRBJ1-6; D perhaps matches TRBD1 (6 bases). Germline assignment: CDR1 SEHNR and CDR2 FQNEAQ (reference sequence). The CDR3 runs 16 residues. The ends were cut back, 5 bases at V and 9 bases at J, with 20 bases in the middle. CDR3 sequence reads: CASSRQVSGGSSPLHF. The CDR3 nucleotides are TGTGCCAGCAGCCGACAGGTTTCTGGTGGATCTTCACCCCTCCACTTT. The full variable domain, with the rest looked up from reference TRBV7-9 and TRBJ1-6, is DTGVSQNPRHKITKRGQNVTFRCDPISEHNRLYWYRQTLGQGPEFLTYFQNEAQLEKSRLLSDRFSAERPKGSFSTLEIQRTEQGDSAMYLCASSRQVSGGSSPLHFGNGTRLTVT.

The rearrangement links TRBV28 to TRBJ2-3; 10 bases fit TRBD2. This CDR3 is 14 amino acids long. V was pared by 9 bases and J by 5 bases, with 8 bases of the junction left unmatched. Germline-derived CDR1 and CDR2 are MDHEN and SYDVKM. The CDR3 bases are TGTGCCAGTGAGAAGCGGGGGGGCGGAGATACGCAGTATTTT. This gives the protein CASEKRGGGDTQYF.

In its sample, this clone was seen a few times. The gene calls are TRBV7-9 and TRBJ2-2; 13 bases are shared with TRBD2. Trimming removed 4 bases from V and 4 bases from J; junction bases left unmatched: 0. Per the germline V gene, CDR1 is SEHNR and CDR2 is FQNEAQ (reference sequence). The length of the CDR3 is 15 residues. CDR3 sequence reads: CASSWTSGSTGELFF. In DNA form, the CDR3 reads TGTGCCAGCAGCTGGACTAGCGGGAGCACCGGGGAGCTGTTTTTT.

This clone was recorded a few times. The chain couples TRBV5-1 to TRBJ1-1; D call uncertain. From germline, CDR1 is SGHRS and CDR2 YFSETQ. The V end lost 7 bases, the J end lost 1 base, and 14 bases lay between the germline ends. CDR3 length: 14 residues. The CDR3 sequence: CASRTELRNTEAFF. CDR3 DNA: TGCGCCAGCCGGACGGAGCTGAGGAACACTGAAGCTTTCTTT.

There are a few counts of this clone. V and J are TRBV2 and TRBJ2-1; TRBD2 matches 9 bases. The V gene's germline CDR1 is SNHLY and CDR2 FYNNEI. This CDR3 spans 16 amino acids. Germline trimming cut 6 bases from V and 8 bases from J; bases unmatched to any gene: 14. The CDR3 sequence is CASSPPRPSGNHEQFF. CDR3 sequence (DNA): TGTGCCAGCAGCCCGCCCCGACCTAGCGGGAACCATGAGCAGTTCTTC.

J is TRBJ2-1 and V is TRBV6-5, with 12 bases matching TRBD2. J lost 5 bases, V lost 4 bases, and 3 bases had no gene match. The CDR3 is 15 residues long. Germline CDR1 is MNHEY and CDR2 is SVGAGI. The CDR3 DNA follows: TGTGCCAGCAGTTCTAGCGGGAGGGGTAACAATGAGCAGTTCTTC. This sequence encodes CASSSSGRGNNEQFF.

J is TRBJ2-7 and V is TRBV6-6; 7 nucleotides agree with TRBD1. The V segment lost 5 bases and the J segment 11 bases; nucleotides outside the gene matches: 6. The germline gives CDR1 MNHNY, CDR2 SVGAGI (reference sequence). CDR3 length equals 11 residues. DNA of the CDR3: TGTGCCAGCAGTATGGGACAGCTTGAGTACTTC. It yields the protein CASSMGQLEYF.

This clone came up a few times. The J gene is TRBJ2-5, the V gene TRBV4-3; the match to TRBD2 covers 10 bases. Trimming cost V 2 bases and J 4 bases; bases outside gene matches: 1. The CDR3 has 14 residues. Germline-derived CDR1 and CDR2 are LGHNA and YSLEER. The CDR3 DNA sequence: TGCGCCAGCAGCCAAAGACTAGCGGGAGAGACCCAGTACTTC. This translates into CASSQRLAGETQYF.

As concerns this clone: One end of the junction is discordant with germline, which a read error may explain. The chain recombines TRBV7-7 with TRBJ2-1, with D tentatively TRBD1 or TRBD2 (7 bases each). This CDR3 region has 16 residues. The V gene's germline CDR1 is SSHAT and CDR2 FNYEAQ (reference sequence). The CDR3 protein is CASSLSGRERGHEQFF. Here the CDR3 DNA reads TGTGCTAGCAGCTTATCTGGGCGGGAGAGGGGGCATGAGCAGTTCTTC. Using reference TRBV7-7 and TRBJ2-1 for the parts outside the CDR3, the full variable domain is GAGVSQSPRYKVTKRGQDVTLRCDPISSHATLYWYQQALGQGPEFLTYFNYEAQPDKSGLPSDRFSAERPEGSISTLTIQRTEQRDSAMYRCASSLSGRERGHEQFFGPGTRLTVL.

V usage is TRBV30 and J usage is TRBJ2-5; D gene unclear. Trimming took off 3 bases at V and 5 bases at J, with 4 bases between the two ends. This CDR3 spans 10 amino acids. Per germline, CDR1 GTSNPN and CDR2 SVGIG (reference sequence). This CDR3 reads CAWRDETQYF. DNA of the CDR3: TGTGCCTGGAGAGATGAGACCCAGTACTTC. The full variable domain, rest sourced from reference TRBV30 and TRBJ2-5, is SQTIHQWPATLVQPVGSPLSLECTVEGTSNPNLYWYRQAAGRGLQLLFYSVGIGQISSEVPQNLSASRPQDRQFILSSKKLLLSDSGFYLCAWRDETQYFGPGTRLLVL.

This chain links TRBV13 with TRBJ2-7; no definite D call. CDR3 length equals 11 residues. V gave up 0 bases and J gave up 3 bases, with 0 bases separating them. Germline CDR1 is PRHDT and CDR2 is FYEKMQ (reference sequence). The CDR3 DNA reads as TGTGCCAGCAGCTTAGGCTACGAGCAGTACTTC. Its protein is CASSLGYEQYF.

The chain uses TRBV7-2 and TRBJ2-7; 7 bases agree with TRBD1. The V gene end was trimmed by 3 bases and the J gene end by 4 bases; junction bases not matched to a gene: 3. Per germline, CDR1 SGHTA and CDR2 FQGNSA. This CDR3 has 13 amino acids. The CDR3 protein is CASSLTGIYEQYV. CDR3 DNA: TGTGCCAGCAGCTTGACAGGGATTTACGAGCAGTACGTC.

This clone was seen a single time. The chain recombines TRBV9 with TRBJ1-3; D is undetermined. The CDR3 runs to 16 residues. The germline gives CDR1 SGDLS, CDR2 YYNGEE. Deletions cut 0 bases from V and 0 bases from J, with 10 bases between. The chain's CDR3 is CASSVGGHSSGNTIYF. CDR3 sequence (DNA): TGTGCCAGCAGCGTAGGCGGGCATAGCTCTGGAAACACCATATATTTT.